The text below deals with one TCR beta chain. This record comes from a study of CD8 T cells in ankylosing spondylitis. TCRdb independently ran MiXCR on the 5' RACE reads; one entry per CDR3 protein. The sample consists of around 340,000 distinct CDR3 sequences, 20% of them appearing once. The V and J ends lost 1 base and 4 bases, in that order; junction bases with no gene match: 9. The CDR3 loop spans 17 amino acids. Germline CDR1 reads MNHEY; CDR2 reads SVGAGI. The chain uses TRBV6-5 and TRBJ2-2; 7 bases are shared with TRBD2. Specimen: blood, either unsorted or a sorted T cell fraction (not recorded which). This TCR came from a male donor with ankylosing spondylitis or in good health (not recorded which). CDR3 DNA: TGTGCCAGCAGTTACTTAACTAGCGATCGTGGCACCGGGGAGCTGTTTTTT. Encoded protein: CASSYLTSDRGTGELFF.